This section outlines one T cell receptor (beta chain) sequence together with its context. The antigen remains undetermined. Each PCR replicate from the sorted subsets contained 150 to 200 ng DNA, which is 25,000 to 30,000 T cell genomes. The protocol was immunoSEQ multiplex PCR, while the TCRdb copy is restricted to in-frame clones and leaves out a portion. The top ten hold over 0.12% of the sample, which has about 2,500,000 clones, about 92% seen once. The data stem from a study of shared clonotypes between healthy human individuals. J gave up 7 bases and V 4 bases, and 7 bases lay outside the gene matches. Germline V gives CDR1 ENHRY, CDR2 SYGVKD. The CDR3 loop spans 14 amino acids. Adults of Caucasian background living in Nashville, Tennessee made up all donors. The study's findings and limits: The authors expected sequencing depth to affect clonotype sharing among donors.

The sample consisted of naive CD4+ T cells sorted from blood. Subset reported: CD45RA+ positively selected. V usage is TRBV10-3 and J usage is TRBJ2-7; 10 nucleotides align to TRBD1. This TCR was sampled from a man younger than 30 in good health. Written as DNA, the CDR3 is TGTGCCATCAGTGGAAGACAGGGGGCGGGGGAGCAGTACTTC. This encodes CAISGRQGAGEQYF.